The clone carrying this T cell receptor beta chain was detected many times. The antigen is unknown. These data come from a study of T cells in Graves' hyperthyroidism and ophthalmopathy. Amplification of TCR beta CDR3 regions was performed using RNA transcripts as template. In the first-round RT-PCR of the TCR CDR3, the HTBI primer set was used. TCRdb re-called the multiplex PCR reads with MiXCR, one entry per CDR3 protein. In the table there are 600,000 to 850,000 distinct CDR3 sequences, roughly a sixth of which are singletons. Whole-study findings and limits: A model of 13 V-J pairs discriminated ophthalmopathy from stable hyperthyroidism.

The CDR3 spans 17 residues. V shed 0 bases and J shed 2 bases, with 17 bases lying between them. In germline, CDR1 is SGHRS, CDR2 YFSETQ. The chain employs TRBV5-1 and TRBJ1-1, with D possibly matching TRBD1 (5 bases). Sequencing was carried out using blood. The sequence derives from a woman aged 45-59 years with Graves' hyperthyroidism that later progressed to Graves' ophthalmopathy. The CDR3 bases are TGCGCCAGCAGCTTGGATTGGGAGGCGGGGCGAAACACTGAAGCTTTCTTT. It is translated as CASSLDWEAGRNTEAFF.